This note documents a single T cell receptor (beta chain) sequence. The data belong to a study of blood T cell repertoires in COVID-19. Whole-study context: Sites across the United States, Italy and Spain contributed samples from acute and convalescent COVID-19. T cells, B-cell-depleted T cells, or PBMCs supplied cDNA or gDNA.

The ends were cut back, 4 bases at V and 8 bases at J, with 18 bases in the middle. Per germline, CDR1 SGHVS and CDR2 FQNEAQ. The CDR3 loop spans 15 amino acids. Per the original data handling: Using reference gene primer amplification, nucleated cell counts were estimated. This table comes from immunoSEQ multiplex PCR, and its TCRdb copy is limited to in-frame clones, with some not included. Clone size and the V and J calls come from that table; the DNA yielded D and trimming. The table lists fewer than 200,000 clones, about 75% of them singletons, with 26% in the top ten. This chain links TRBV7-8 with TRBJ2-1, with D perhaps TRBD2 (6 bases). This TCR came from a woman between 70 and 85 years old with acute or convalescent COVID-19. The material sequenced was peripheral blood. This CDR3 reads CASSSQRLVFDEQFF. The CDR3 DNA is TGTGCCAGCAGCTCACAGAGACTAGTTTTCGATGAGCAGTTCTTC.